These T cell receptor beta chains were read from a single sample in a study of cytomegalovirus exposure and HLA in healthy donors. Data came from immunoSEQ multiplex PCR; TCRdb stores just in-frame clones and leaves some out. This sample has 100,000 to 120,000 clones, with over 60% found just once. Sequenced sample: PBMCs. These receptor sequences come from a woman in her sixties or seventies in good health and CMV-seropositive. Both conserved end residues are trimmed from each CDR3. Fields, in order: V gene, J gene, CDR3 protein.

>TRBV13|TRBJ2-1
ASSLSRGLAGSYNEQF
>TRBV7-6|TRBJ2-1
ASSPGVAGWEQF
>TRBV9|TRBJ2-5
ASGASGMFLETQY
>TRBV9|TRBJ2-3
ASSAGLAETDTQY
>TRBV28|TRBJ1-3
ASSTDDRASGNTIY
>TRBV9|TRBJ2-7
ASSEGEFRYEQY
>TRBV6-5|TRBJ1-6
ASSYEGTGNSPLH
>TRBV6-1|TRBJ1-5
ASITGGASNQPQH
>TRBV5-1|TRBJ2-5
ASSSLSSGQETQY
>TRBV5-4|TRBJ2-1
ASSFRSGDEQF